The 10 T cell receptor beta chains presented below share a single source sample, sequenced in a study of immune heterogeneity within non-small cell lung tumors (dated by TCRdb to 2017 to 2018). The TCR template was genomic DNA extracted from bulk tumor tissue, and around 0.55 ug of gDNA was amplified for each sample. During surgery, multiple biopsies were taken from each primary tumor, with sampling sites spaced as far apart as possible within the tumor mass. The study cohort was described as untreated and was composed of newly diagnosed NSCLC cases undergoing curative surgery. The instrument given in TCRdb is HiSeq X Ten. The TCR beta CDR3 region was amplified with a multiplex PCR system whose first round ran for 9 to 11 cycles using 32 V-gene forward primers and 13 J-gene reverse primers. TCRdb itself trimmed the public reads at Q25 with fastp, ran MiXCR and retained productive beta chains. Duplicate CDR3 protein sequences are folded into a single record with the most common DNA and genes. This sample comprises about 3,600 distinct CDR3 sequences, about 30% of them detected only once. The top ten constitute around 12% of the sample.

Sequencing was done on a sample of lung tumor tissue. The receptors originated from a man aged 55-75 years with non-small cell lung cancer.

This clonotype rates as medium-sized. The rearrangement links TRBV19 to TRBJ1-2, with unresolved D. The CDR3 spans 11 residues. Trimming stripped 3 bases from V and 6 bases from J, with 5 bases between. Looked up from germline, CDR1 is LNHDA and CDR2 is SQIVND (reference sequence). The CDR3 bases are TGTGCCAGTAGTATTAGGGATGGCTACACCTTC. Protein sequence: CASSIRDGYTF.

There are a few counts of this clonotype. This chain uses TRBV5-1 with TRBJ1-1; D is undetermined. This CDR3 is 14 amino acids long. The V and J ends lost 2 bases and 1 base respectively, with 9 bases between them. From germline, CDR1 is SGHRS and CDR2 YFSETQ. In nucleotides, the CDR3 is TGCGCCAGCAGCTTTGAAGGATCGAACACTGAAGCTTTCTTT. Its protein product is CASSFEGSNTEAFF.

This clonotype was detected a few times. The rearrangement uses TRBV11-2 and TRBJ2-1; a possible D gene is TRBD2 (6 bases). The germline V gene has CDR1 SGHAT and CDR2 FQNNGV. The germline V and J ends were trimmed by 4 bases and 4 bases, with 11 bases remaining between them. The CDR3 has 14 amino acids. CDR3 loop: CASSSGVVYNEQFF. The CDR3 nucleotides are TGTGCCAGCAGCTCGGGGGTTGTGTACAATGAGCAGTTCTTC.

The rearrangement joins TRBV20-1 to TRBJ2-5; the D call may be TRBD1 or TRBD2 (5 bases each). Deletions cut 8 bases from V and 5 bases from J, with 18 bases between. CDR1 and CDR2 from the germline V gene are DFQATT and SNEGSKA (reference sequence). The CDR3 covers 13 residues. The CDR3 DNA reads TGCAGTTCGGACCGGGACCCTCGGGAGACCCAGTACTTC. Translated, it gives CSSDRDPRETQYF.

V usage is TRBV5-4 and J usage is TRBJ1-2; no clear D. Trimming shortened V by 0 bases and J by 2 bases, and 11 bases separated the two germline ends. Germline V lookup: CDR1 SGHNT, CDR2 YYREEE (reference sequence). The CDR3 is 15 residues long. The CDR3 protein is CASSLGLPTNYGYTF. The DNA for the CDR3 is TGTGCCAGCAGCTTGGGGCTACCGACAAACTATGGCTACACCTTC.

The chain links TRBV5-8 to TRBJ2-3; D might be TRBD2 (6 bases). The CDR3 extends over 17 amino acids. Per germline, CDR1 SGHTS and CDR2 YDEGEE. Trimming took off 0 bases at V and 1 base at J, with 15 bases between the two ends. CDR3 DNA sequence: TGTGCCAGCAGCTTGGCTGGGGGGACGAGTGGCACAGATACGCAGTATTTT. It is translated as CASSLAGGTSGTDTQYF.

In its sample, this clonotype is medium-sized. The chain is built from TRBV5-5 and TRBJ1-3; D unresolved. The V end lost 0 bases, the J end lost 0 bases, and 10 bases lay between the germline ends. There are 16 residues in the CDR3. Germline loops: CDR1 SGHKS, CDR2 YYEKEE (reference sequence). For the CDR3, the DNA is TGTGCCAGCAGCTTGGGGTTTCGGGTCTCTGGAAACACCATATATTTT. Translation: CASSLGFRVSGNTIYF. The full variable domain, rest sourced from reference TRBV5-5 and TRBJ1-3, is DAGVTQSPTHLIKTRGQQVTLRCSPISGHKSVSWYQQVLGQGPQFIFQYYEKEERGRGNFPDRFSARQFPNYSSELNVNALLLGDSALYLCASSLGFRVSGNTIYFGEGSWLTVV.

About this clonotype: No conserved phenylalanine or tryptophan ends this CDR3, so it is likely a read error. The CDR3 loop reads CASSSGLIQYL. In DNA form, the CDR3 reads TGTGCCAGCAGCTCGGGACTTATCCAGTACTTG. J is TRBJ2-7 and V is TRBV7-9; TRBD2 is a possible D gene (6 bases). V was pared by 4 bases and J by 10 bases, with 11 bases between. The CDR3 has 11 residues. In germline, CDR1 is SEHNR, CDR2 FQNEAQ (reference sequence).

This clonotype was seen a handful of times. This chain joins TRBV5-1 and TRBJ2-3; TRBD2 agrees at 8 bases. CDR1 SGHRS and CDR2 YFSETQ come from the germline V gene. CDR3 length: 15 residues. V was pared by 4 bases and J by 2 bases, with 6 bases of the junction left unmatched. The CDR3 sequence: CASSLAGGPTDTQYF. The CDR3 DNA reads as TGCGCCAGCAGCCTGGCGGGAGGTCCCACAGATACGCAGTATTTT.

This clonotype has only a few counts. This chain connects TRBV3-1 to TRBJ2-5; 7 positions agree with TRBD2. The J segment lost 5 bases and the V segment lost 1 base, leaving 7 bases of the junction unmatched. Germline assignment: CDR1 LGHDT and CDR2 YNNKEL (reference sequence). This CDR3 region has 15 residues. DNA for the CDR3: TGTGCCAGCAGCCAAGCGCGGGGGTCCCTGGAGACCCAGTACTTC. Its protein product is CASSQARGSLETQYF.